The present entry profiles one TCR beta chain with its context. Its antigen is still unknown. Every single donor gave one heparinised blood draw, and these averaged around 110 mL. Markers CD45RO/CCR7/CD25/CD127/CD95/CD27 served to sort CD4+ naive, central memory, regulatory and stem cell-like memory cells. Since all of the isolated RNA was reverse transcribed, expressed TCRB transcripts were what got sequenced. TCRdb keeps only in-frame clones here, not all; method: immunoSEQ multiplex PCR. The sample lists roughly 500,000 clones; about an eighth were seen once. These data are taken from a study of beta chain features in type 1 diabetes. The study's findings and limits: Naive, central memory and Treg TCRB repertoires seemed to resemble each other more closely in patients than they did in healthy donors. People with Type 1 diabetes carried modestly yet significantly shorter TCRB CDR3s in all four CD4+ subsets.

This CDR3 region has 14 residues. Per germline, CDR1 SGHNT and CDR2 YYREEE (reference sequence). Between the trimmed V and J ends, which lost 4 bases and 4 bases, there was a span of 14 bases. The sequence was obtained from a young woman in good health. The sequenced sample consisted of naive CD4+ T cells from blood. The chain links TRBV5-4 to TRBJ2-5, with D possibly being TRBD2 (5 bases). CDR3 bases: TGTGCCAGCAGCCCCATTGGGAGTCGAGAGACCCAGTACTTC. Its translation: CASSPIGSRETQYF. The entire variable domain, with the rest obtained from reference TRBV5-4 and TRBJ2-5, is as follows: ETGVTQSPTHLIKTRGQQVTLRCSSQSGHNTVSWYQQALGQGPQFIFQYYREEENGRGNFPPRFSGLQFPNYSSELNVNALELDDSALYLCASSPIGSRETQYFGPGTRLLVL.